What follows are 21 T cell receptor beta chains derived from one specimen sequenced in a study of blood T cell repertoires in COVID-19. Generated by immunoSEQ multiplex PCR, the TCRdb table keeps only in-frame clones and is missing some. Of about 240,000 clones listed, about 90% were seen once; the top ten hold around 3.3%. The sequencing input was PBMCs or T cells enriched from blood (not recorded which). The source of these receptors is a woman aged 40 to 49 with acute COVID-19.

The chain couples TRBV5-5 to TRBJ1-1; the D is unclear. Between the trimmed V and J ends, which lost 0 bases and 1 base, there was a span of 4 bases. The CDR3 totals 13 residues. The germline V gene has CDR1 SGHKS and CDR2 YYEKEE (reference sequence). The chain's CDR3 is CASSLGANTEAFF. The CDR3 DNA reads TGTGCCAGCAGCTTGGGCGCGAACACTGAAGCTTTCTTT. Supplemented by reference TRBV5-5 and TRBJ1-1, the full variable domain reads DAGVTQSPTHLIKTRGQQVTLRCSPISGHKSVSWYQQVLGQGPQFIFQYYEKEERGRGNFPDRFSARQFPNYSSELNVNALLLGDSALYLCASSLGANTEAFFGQGTRLTVV.

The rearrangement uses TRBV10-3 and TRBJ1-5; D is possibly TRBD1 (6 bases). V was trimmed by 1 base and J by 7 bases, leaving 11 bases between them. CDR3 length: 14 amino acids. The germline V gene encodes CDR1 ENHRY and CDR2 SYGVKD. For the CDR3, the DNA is TGTGCCATCAGTGAGTACAGGGTGGAACAGCCCCAGCATTTT. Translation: CAISEYRVEQPQHF.

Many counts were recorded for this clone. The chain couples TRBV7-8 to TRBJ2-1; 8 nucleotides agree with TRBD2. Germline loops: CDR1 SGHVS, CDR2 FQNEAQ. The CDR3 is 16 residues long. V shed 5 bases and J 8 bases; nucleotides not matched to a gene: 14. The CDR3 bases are TGTGCCAGCAGCCCCTCTCTGGGCGGGAGGTTTTATGAGCAGTTCTTC. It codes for CASSPSLGGRFYEQFF. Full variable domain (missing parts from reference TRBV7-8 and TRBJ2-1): GAGVSQSPRYKVAKRGQDVALRCDPISGHVSLFWYQQALGQGPEFLTYFQNEAQLDKSGLPSDRFFAERPEGSVSTLKIQRTQQEDSAVYLCASSPSLGGRFYEQFFGPGTRLTVL.

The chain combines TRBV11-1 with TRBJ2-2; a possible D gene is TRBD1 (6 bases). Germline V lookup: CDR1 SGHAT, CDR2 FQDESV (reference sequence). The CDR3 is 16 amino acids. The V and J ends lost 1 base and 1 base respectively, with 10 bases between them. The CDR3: CASSLVPQGNTGELFF. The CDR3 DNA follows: TGTGCCAGCAGCTTAGTACCACAGGGGAACACCGGGGAGCTGTTTTTT.

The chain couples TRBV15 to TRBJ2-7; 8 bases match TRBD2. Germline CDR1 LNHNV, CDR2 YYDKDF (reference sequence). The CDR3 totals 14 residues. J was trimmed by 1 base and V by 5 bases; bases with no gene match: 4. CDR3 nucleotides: TGTGCCACCAGCGGTAGCGGGGATTCCTACGAGCAGTACTTC. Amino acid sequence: CATSGSGDSYEQYF. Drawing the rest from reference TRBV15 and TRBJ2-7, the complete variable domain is DAMVIQNPRYQVTQFGKPVTLSCSQTLNHNVMYWYQQKSSQAPKLLFHYYDKDFNNEADTPDNFQSRRPNTSFCFLDIRSPGLGDTAMYLCATSGSGDSYEQYFGPGTRLTVT.

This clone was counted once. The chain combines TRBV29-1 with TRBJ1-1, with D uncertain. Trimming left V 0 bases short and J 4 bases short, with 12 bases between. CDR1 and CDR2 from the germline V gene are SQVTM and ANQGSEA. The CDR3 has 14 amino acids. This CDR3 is CSVEDQRSRTEAFF. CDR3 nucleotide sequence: TGCAGCGTTGAAGATCAGAGGAGTCGCACTGAAGCTTTCTTT. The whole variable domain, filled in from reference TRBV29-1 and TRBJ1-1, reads SAVISQKPSRDICQRGTSLTIQCQVDSQVTMMFWYRQQPGQSLTLIATANQGSEATYESGFVIDKFPISRPNLTFSTLTVSNMSPEDSSIYLCSVEDQRSRTEAFFGQGTRLTVV.

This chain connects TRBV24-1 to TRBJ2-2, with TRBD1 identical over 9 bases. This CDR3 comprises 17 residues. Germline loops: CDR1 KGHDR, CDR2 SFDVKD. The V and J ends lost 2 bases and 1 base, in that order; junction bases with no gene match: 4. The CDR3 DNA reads TGTGCCACCAGTGATTCGGGACAGGGATTGAACACCGGGGAGCTGTTTTTT. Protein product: CATSDSGQGLNTGELFF.

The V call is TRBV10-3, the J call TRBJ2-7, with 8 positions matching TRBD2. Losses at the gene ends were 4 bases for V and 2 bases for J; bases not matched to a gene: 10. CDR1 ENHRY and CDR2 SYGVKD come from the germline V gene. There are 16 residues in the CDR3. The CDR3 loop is CAISASISGNTYEQYF. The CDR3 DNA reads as TGTGCCATCAGTGCTTCGATTAGCGGGAACACCTACGAGCAGTACTTC.

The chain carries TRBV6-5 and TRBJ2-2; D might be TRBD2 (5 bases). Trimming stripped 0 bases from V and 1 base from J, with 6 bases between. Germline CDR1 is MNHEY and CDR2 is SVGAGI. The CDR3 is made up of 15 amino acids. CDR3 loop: CASSYSSGNTGELFF. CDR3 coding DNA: TGTGCCAGCAGTTACTCGAGCGGGAACACCGGGGAGCTGTTTTTT.

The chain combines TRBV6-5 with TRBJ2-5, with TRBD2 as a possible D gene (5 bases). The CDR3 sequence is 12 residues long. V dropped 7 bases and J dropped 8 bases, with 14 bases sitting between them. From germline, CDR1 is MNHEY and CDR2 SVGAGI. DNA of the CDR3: TGTGCCAGCACCAACCCGGAGGAAACCCAGTACTTC. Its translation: CASTNPEETQYF.

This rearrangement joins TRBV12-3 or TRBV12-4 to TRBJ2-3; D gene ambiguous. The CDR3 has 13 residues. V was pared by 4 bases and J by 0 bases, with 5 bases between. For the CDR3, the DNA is TGTGCCAGCAGTTCTGAGAGCACAGATACGCAGTATTTT. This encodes CASSSESTDTQYF.

CDR3 DNA sequence: TGTGCCAGCAGTGTTGGTAGCGGGAGGAGTAGGGAGCAGTACTTC. This sequence encodes CASSVGSGRSREQYF. V is TRBV2 and J is TRBJ2-7, with 10 bases identical to TRBD2. The trim removed 4 bases at V and 7 bases at J, leaving 10 bases unmatched. The CDR3 covers 15 residues. The germline gives CDR1 SNHLY, CDR2 FYNNEI.

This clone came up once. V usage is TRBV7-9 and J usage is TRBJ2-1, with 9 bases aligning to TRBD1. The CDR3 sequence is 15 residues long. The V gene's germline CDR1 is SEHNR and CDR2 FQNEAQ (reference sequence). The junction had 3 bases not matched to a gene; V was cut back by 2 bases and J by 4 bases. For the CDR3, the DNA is TGTGCCAGCAGCTTACCAGACAGGGGGTACAATGAGCAGTTCTTC. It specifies CASSLPDRGYNEQFF.

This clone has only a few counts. The CDR3 is CASSQLDMLTYNEQFF. Here the CDR3 DNA reads TGCGCCAGCAGCCAACTGGACATGCTTACCTACAATGAGCAGTTCTTC. The genes are TRBV4-1 and TRBJ2-1; the D gene is possibly TRBD1 (5 bases). The CDR3 length is 16 residues. Looked up from germline, CDR1 is MGHRA and CDR2 is YSYEKL. Trimming pared 2 bases from V and 2 bases from J, leaving 13 bases between.

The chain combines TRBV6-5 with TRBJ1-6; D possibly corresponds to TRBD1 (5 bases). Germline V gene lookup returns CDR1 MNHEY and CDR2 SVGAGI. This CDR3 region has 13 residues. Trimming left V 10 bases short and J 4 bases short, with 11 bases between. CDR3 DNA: TGTGCCACCTGGGGGGAGTATAATTCACCCCTCCACTTT. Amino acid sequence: CATWGEYNSPLHF.

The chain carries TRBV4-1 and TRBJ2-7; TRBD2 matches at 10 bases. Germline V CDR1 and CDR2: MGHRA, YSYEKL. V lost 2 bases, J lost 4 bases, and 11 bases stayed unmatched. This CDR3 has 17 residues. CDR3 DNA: TGCGCCAGCAGCCAACTAGCGGGAGCGGGGCCCGATTACGAGCAGTACTTC. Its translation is CASSQLAGAGPDYEQYF.

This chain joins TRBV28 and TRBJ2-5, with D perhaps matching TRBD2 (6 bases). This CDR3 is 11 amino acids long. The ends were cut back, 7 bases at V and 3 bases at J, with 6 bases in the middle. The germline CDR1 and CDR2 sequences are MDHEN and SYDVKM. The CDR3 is CASKREETQYF. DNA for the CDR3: TGTGCCAGCAAGCGGGAAGAGACCCAGTACTTC.

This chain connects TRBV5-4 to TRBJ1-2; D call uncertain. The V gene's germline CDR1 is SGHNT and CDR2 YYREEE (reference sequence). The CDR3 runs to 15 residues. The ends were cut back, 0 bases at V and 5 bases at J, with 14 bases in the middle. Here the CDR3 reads CASSLDRGLGYGYTF. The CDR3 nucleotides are TGTGCCAGCAGCTTGGATCGGGGTCTGGGGTATGGCTACACCTTC.

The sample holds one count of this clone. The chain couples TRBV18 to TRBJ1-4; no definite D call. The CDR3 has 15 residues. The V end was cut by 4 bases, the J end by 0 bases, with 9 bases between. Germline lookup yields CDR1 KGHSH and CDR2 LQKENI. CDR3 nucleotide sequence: TGTGCCAGCTCACTTAACGGTGCAACTAATGAAAAACTGTTTTTT. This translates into CASSLNGATNEKLFF.

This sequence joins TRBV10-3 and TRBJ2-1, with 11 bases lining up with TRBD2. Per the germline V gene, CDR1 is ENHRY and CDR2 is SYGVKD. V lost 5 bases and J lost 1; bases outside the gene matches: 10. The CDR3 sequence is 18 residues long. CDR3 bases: TGTGCCATCAGTCGACTAGCGGGAATTTATTTTTCCTACAATGAGCAGTTCTTC. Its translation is CAISRLAGIYFSYNEQFF.

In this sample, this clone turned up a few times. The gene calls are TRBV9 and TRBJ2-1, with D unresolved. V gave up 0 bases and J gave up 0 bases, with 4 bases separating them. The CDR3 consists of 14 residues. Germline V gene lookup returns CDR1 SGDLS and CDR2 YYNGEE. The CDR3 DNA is TGTGCCAGCAGCGTAGGGAGCTCCTACAATGAGCAGTTCTTC. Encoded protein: CASSVGSSYNEQFF. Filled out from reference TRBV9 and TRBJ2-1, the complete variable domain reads DSGVTQTPKHLITATGQRVTLRCSPRSGDLSVYWYQQSLDQGLQFLIQYYNGEERAKGNILERFSAQQFPDLHSELNLSSLELGDSALYFCASSVGSSYNEQFFGPGTRLTVL.